Listed below are T cell receptor beta chains from one sample, sequenced in a study of T cell changes during pregnancy in multiple sclerosis. Sequencing was performed with immunoSEQ multiplex PCR; in TCRdb, only in-frame clones are kept and a portion is missing. The repertoire has roughly 20,000 clones, approximately 90% of them found once; the top ten carry about 7.7%. Sequencing was performed on CD8+ T cells from peripheral blood mononuclear cells, taken in the third trimester of pregnancy. These receptors all stem from a female donor in good health, enrolled as a control in a pregnancy study. Both conserved end residues are trimmed from each CDR3. The order of the fields is J gene, V gene, CDR3 protein.

TRBJ1-1 TRBV19 ASSKRQGMNTEAF
TRBJ2-3 TRBV6-6 ASSFSGSTDTQY
TRBJ1-1 TRBV23-1 ASSPRGHRCSEAF
TRBJ2-5 TRBV10-2 ASSETLAGSETQY
TRBJ2-2 TRBV12-1 ASSYSGTNTGELF
TRBJ2-1 TRBV5-6 ASSLVASGNEQF
TRBJ2-7 TRBV9 ASSSRTGLPYEQY
TRBJ2-2 TRBV5-1 ASSPITNRGAGELF
TRBJ1-1 TRBV11-2 ASSLGTGPNTEAF
TRBJ2-1 TRBV7-9 ASSTGTSGMGEQF
TRBJ2-3 TRBV11-1 ASSLALGGGSGDTQY
TRBJ2-2 TRBV27 ASSFGNTGELF
TRBJ2-1 TRBV7-9 ASSLGWTGKHNEQF
TRBJ1-2 TRBV28 ASSVSRVYGYT
TRBJ1-1 TRBV7-2 ASSLGGRTEAF
TRBJ1-2 TRBV4-2 ASSQDRQALRGYT
TRBJ1-1 TRBV5-8 ASSHRTGGFEAF
TRBJ2-2 TRBV18 ASSRLTLENTGELF
TRBJ2-1 TRBV18 ASSPPNQQDEQF
TRBJ2-1 TRBV13 ASSSTGTSGGYEQF
TRBJ1-3 TRBV7-6 ASSLDSRGPGNTIY
TRBJ1-5 TRBV10-2 ASRSVLQDQPQH
TRBJ2-7 TRBV27 ASSLFPGTAYEQY
TRBJ2-7 TRBV9 ASSVAPSGTSIEQY
TRBJ2-7 TRBV11-2 ASSPGTGPHEQY
TRBJ2-2 TRBV4-1 ASSRDREIYDTGELF
TRBJ2-1 TRBV27 ASSPGLAGVNEQF
TRBJ2-7 TRBV11-2 ASSLAPLSGRDHEQY
TRBJ2-7 TRBV7-2 ASRWTGAAPEQY
TRBJ2-7 TRBV7-9 ASSSTVRAYEQY
TRBJ2-1 TRBV27 ASPPWRGDDNEQF
TRBJ1-1 TRBV6-1 ASRKGGDTEAF
TRBJ2-7 TRBV6-4 ATFFSGTYEQY
TRBJ1-1 TRBV9 ASSVGLFGEAF
TRBJ2-7 TRBV19 ASSIGASGNYEQY
TRBJ2-2 TRBV28 ASSRQPNTGELF
TRBJ1-4 TRBV27 ASRRRTNEKLF
TRBJ2-5 TRBV28 ASSDPLGGAQQETQY
TRBJ2-1 TRBV6-4 ASSAATGGDEQF
TRBJ2-7 TRBV19 ASNWRAGPSYEQY
TRBJ1-2 TRBV27 ASSVGQGGYGYT
TRBJ2-3 TRBV7-3 ASSLRSGETTDTQY